A selection of T cell receptor beta chains follows, all from one sample in a study of tissue T cells after allogeneic stem cell transplantation. Measured with immunoSEQ multiplex PCR; TCRdb has only the in-frame clones, and not every one. The data hold some 25,000 clones, with roughly nine tenths observed a single time. Source: blood, taken before transplantation. The receptors originated from a male donor at least 60 years old who later had graft-versus-host disease after an allogeneic stem cell transplant. Both conserved end residues are part of each CDR3. A D gene is named only where the DNA matches it firmly. A clone size is listed for some rows: how often the clone was seen (once, few, many), or a class if it is expanded.

j_gene: TRBJ1-2; d_gene: TRBD1; abundance: -; v_gene: TRBV30; CDR3nt: TGTGCCTGGAACCGACAGGGGGCGTTATTGGGCTACACCTTC; CDR3aa: CAWNRQGALLGYTF
j_gene: TRBJ1-2; d_gene: -; abundance: -; v_gene: TRBV5-1; CDR3nt: TGCGCCAGCAGCCGATTTGAAGCAGGCTATGGCTACACCTTC; CDR3aa: CASSRFEAGYGYTF
j_gene: TRBJ2-7; d_gene: -; abundance: once; v_gene: TRBV11-3; CDR3nt: TGTGCCAGCAGCTTATTCGGGTTATCCTACGAGCAGTACTTC; CDR3aa: CASSLFGLSYEQYF
j_gene: TRBJ1-2; d_gene: -; abundance: -; v_gene: TRBV18; CDR3nt: TGTGCCAGCTACAAGGATCGATTAGATGGTTACACCTTC; CDR3aa: CASYKDRLDGYTF
j_gene: TRBJ2-2; d_gene: -; abundance: -; v_gene: TRBV28; CDR3nt: TGTGCCAGCTTTGTTCCCCCCGGGGAGCTGTTTTTT; CDR3aa: CASFVPPGELFF
j_gene: TRBJ2-1; d_gene: -; abundance: -; v_gene: TRBV10-1; CDR3nt: TGCGCCAGCAGCCCCGACTCGCCCGGGAACAATGAGCAGTTCTTC; CDR3aa: CASSPDSPGNNEQFF
j_gene: TRBJ1-4; d_gene: -; abundance: -; v_gene: TRBV7-2; CDR3nt: TGTGCCAGCAGCTGGGATTTTGCGTTGGGAAAACTGTTTTTT; CDR3aa: CASSWDFALGKLFF
j_gene: TRBJ1-2; d_gene: -; abundance: -; v_gene: TRBV5-1; CDR3nt: TGCGCCAGCAGCTTGCTTAACTATGGCTACACCTTC; CDR3aa: CASSLLNYGYTF
j_gene: TRBJ2-2; d_gene: -; abundance: -; v_gene: TRBV15; CDR3nt: TGTGCCACCAGCAGAGATCGGGCGGGACCTACCGGGGAGCTGTTTTTT; CDR3aa: CATSRDRAGPTGELFF
j_gene: TRBJ2-2; d_gene: TRBD1; abundance: -; v_gene: TRBV5-1; CDR3nt: TGCGCCAGCACCCAGGGACAGGGGTTCACCGGGGAGCTGTTTTTT; CDR3aa: CASTQGQGFTGELFF
j_gene: TRBJ2-5; d_gene: -; abundance: -; v_gene: TRBV5-1; CDR3nt: TGCGCCAGCAGCCCGAACGTGGGAAGTGAGGAGACCCAGTACTTC; CDR3aa: CASSPNVGSEETQYF
j_gene: TRBJ2-7; d_gene: -; abundance: -; v_gene: TRBV5-1; CDR3nt: TGCGCCAGCAGCGCGGGAAACTCCTACGAGCAGTACTTC; CDR3aa: CASSAGNSYEQYF
j_gene: TRBJ2-1; d_gene: TRBD2; abundance: -; v_gene: TRBV2; CDR3nt: TGTGCCAGCAGGGGGGGGACTAGCGTCAATGAGCAGTTCTTC; CDR3aa: CASRGGTSVNEQFF
j_gene: TRBJ2-2; d_gene: -; abundance: few; v_gene: TRBV6-6; CDR3nt: TGTGCCAGCGCCGGGGTCACCGGGGAGCTGTTTTTT; CDR3aa: CASAGVTGELFF